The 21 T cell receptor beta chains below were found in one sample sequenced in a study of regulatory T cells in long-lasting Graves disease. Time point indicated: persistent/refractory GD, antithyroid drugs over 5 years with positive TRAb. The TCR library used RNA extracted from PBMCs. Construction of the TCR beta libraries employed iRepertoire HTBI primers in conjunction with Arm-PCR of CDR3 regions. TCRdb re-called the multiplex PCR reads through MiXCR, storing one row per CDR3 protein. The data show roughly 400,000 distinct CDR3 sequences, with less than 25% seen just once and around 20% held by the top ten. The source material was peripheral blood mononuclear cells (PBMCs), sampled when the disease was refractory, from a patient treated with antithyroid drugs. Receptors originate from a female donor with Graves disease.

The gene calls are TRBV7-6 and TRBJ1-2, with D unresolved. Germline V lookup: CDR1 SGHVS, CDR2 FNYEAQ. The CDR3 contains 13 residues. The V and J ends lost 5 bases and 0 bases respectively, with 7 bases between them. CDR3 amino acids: CASSPIANYGYTF. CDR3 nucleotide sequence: TGTGCCAGCAGCCCCATAGCTAACTATGGCTACACCTTC.

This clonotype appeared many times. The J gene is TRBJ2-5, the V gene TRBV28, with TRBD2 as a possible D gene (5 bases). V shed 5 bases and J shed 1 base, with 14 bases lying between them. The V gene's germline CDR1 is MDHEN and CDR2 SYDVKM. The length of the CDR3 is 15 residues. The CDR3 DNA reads TGTGCCAGCAGTGCGGGCGGCCGGGCCCAAGAGACCCAGTACTTC. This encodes CASSAGGRAQETQYF.

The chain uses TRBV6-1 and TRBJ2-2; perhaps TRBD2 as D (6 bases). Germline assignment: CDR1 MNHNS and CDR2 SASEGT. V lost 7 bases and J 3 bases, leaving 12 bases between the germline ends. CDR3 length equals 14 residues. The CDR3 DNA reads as TGTGCCAGCACTCTGGGACTCTACACCGGGGAGCTGTTTTTT. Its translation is CASTLGLYTGELFF.

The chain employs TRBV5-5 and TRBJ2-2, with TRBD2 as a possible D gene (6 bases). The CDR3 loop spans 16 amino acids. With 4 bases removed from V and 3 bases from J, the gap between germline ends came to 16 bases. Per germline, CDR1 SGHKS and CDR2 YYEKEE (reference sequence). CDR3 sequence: CASSGRWGFDTGELFF. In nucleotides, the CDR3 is TGTGCCAGCAGCGGGAGGTGGGGATTCGACACCGGGGAGCTGTTTTTT.

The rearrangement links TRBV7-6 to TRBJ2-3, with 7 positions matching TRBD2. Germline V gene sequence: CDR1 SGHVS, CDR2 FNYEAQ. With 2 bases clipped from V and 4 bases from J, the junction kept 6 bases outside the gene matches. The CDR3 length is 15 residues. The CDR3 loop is CASSLRRERSDTQYF. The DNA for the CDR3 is TGTGCCAGCAGCTTAAGGCGGGAGAGGTCAGATACGCAGTATTTT.

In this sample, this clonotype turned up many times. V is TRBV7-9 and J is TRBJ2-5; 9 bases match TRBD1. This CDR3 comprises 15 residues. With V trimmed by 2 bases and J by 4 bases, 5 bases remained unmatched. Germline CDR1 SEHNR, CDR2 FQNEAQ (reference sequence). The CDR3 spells CASSLNGQGPETQYF. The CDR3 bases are TGTGCCAGCAGCTTAAACGGACAGGGGCCAGAGACCCAGTACTTC.

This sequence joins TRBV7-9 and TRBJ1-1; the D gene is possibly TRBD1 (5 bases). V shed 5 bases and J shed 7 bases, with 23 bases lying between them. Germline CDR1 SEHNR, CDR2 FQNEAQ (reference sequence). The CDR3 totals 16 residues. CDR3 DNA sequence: TGTGCCAGCAGCGAGAGCGGGACCCAGTGGTTCAGTGAAGCTTTCTTT. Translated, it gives CASSESGTQWFSEAFF. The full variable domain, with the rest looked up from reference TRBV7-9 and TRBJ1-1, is DTGVSQNPRHKITKRGQNVTFRCDPISEHNRLYWYRQTLGQGPEFLTYFQNEAQLEKSRLLSDRFSAERPKGSFSTLEIQRTEQGDSAMYLCASSESGTQWFSEAFFGQGTRLTVV.

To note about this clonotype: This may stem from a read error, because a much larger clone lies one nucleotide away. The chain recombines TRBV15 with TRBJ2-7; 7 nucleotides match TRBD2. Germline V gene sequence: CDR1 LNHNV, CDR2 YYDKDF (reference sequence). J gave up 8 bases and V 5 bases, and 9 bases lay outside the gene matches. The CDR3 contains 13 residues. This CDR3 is CATSASEAGKQYF. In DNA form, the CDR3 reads TGTGCCACCAGCGCGAGTGAAGCGGGAAAGCAGTACTTC.

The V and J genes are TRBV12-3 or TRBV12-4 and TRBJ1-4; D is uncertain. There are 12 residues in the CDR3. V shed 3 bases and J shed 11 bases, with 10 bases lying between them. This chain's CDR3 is CASSFYGAKLFF. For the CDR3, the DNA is TGTGCCAGCAGTTTTTACGGTGCCAAACTGTTTTTT.

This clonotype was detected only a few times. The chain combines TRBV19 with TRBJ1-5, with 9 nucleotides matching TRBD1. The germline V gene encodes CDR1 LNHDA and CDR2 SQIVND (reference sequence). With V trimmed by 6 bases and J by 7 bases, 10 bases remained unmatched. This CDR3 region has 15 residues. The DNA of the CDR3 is TGTGCCAGTAGCTCTGGGACAGGGCAAGGACAGCCCCAGCATTTT. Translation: CASSSGTGQGQPQHF.

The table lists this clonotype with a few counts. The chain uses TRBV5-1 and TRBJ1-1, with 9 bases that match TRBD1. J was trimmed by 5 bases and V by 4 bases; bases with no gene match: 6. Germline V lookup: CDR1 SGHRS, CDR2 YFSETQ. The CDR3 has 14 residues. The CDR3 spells CASSAQDRGTEAFF. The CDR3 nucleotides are TGCGCCAGCAGCGCCCAAGACAGGGGGACTGAAGCTTTCTTT. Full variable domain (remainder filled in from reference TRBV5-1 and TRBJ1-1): KAGVTQTPRYLIKTRGQQVTLSCSPISGHRSVSWYQQTPGQGLQFLFEYFSETQRNKGNFPGRFSGRQFSNSRSEMNVSTLELGDSALYLCASSAQDRGTEAFFGQGTRLTVV.

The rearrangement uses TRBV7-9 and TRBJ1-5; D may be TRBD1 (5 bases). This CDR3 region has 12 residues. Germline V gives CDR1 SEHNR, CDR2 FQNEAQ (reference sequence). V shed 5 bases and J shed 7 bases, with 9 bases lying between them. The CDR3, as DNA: TGTGCCAGCAGCGTCGGGGCGCAGCCCCAGCATTTT. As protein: CASSVGAQPQHF.

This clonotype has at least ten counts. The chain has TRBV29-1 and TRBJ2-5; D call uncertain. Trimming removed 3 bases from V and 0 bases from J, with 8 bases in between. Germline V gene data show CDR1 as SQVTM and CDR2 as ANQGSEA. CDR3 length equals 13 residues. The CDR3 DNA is TGCAGCGTTGATCGAGCGAACCAAGAGACCCAGTACTTC. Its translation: CSVDRANQETQYF.

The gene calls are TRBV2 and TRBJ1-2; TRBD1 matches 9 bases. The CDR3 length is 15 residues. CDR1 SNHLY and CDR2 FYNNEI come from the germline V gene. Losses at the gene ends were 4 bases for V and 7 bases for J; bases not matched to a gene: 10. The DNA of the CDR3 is TGTGCCAGCAGTGCCCAGGGACAGGGCGCGCGTGGCTACACCTTC. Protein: CASSAQGQGARGYTF.

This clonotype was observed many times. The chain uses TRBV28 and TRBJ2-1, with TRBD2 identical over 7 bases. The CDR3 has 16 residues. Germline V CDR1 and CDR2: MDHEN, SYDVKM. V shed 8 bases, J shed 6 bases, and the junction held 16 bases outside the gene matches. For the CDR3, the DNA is TGTGCCAGCTTTCCCCTGGGAGGGAGGTTCGTCAATGAGCAGTTCTTC. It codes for CASFPLGGRFVNEQFF.

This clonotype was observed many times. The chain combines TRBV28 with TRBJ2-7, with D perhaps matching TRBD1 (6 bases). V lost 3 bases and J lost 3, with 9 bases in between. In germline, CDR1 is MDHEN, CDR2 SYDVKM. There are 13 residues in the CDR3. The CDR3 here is CASSLWTDYEQYF. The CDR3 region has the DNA TGTGCCAGCAGTTTGTGGACAGACTACGAGCAGTACTTC.

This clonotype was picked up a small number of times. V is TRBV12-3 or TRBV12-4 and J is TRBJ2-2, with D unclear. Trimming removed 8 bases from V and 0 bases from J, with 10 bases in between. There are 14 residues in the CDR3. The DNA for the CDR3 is TGTGCCAGCCAGGACGTTTCGAACACCGGGGAGCTGTTTTTT. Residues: CASQDVSNTGELFF.

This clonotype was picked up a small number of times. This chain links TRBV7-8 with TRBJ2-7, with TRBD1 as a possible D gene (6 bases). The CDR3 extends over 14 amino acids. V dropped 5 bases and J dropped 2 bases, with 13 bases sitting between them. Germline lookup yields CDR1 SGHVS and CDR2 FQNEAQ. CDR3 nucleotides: TGTGCCAGCAGCCCCAACAGGGTTCCCTACGAGCAGTACTTC. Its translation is CASSPNRVPYEQYF.

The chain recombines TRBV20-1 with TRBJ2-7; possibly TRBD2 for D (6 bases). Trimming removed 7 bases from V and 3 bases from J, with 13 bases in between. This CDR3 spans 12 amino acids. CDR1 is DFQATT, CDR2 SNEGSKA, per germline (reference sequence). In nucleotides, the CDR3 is TGCAGTGGTACTGGGGGGATCTACGAGCAGTACTTC. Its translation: CSGTGGIYEQYF.

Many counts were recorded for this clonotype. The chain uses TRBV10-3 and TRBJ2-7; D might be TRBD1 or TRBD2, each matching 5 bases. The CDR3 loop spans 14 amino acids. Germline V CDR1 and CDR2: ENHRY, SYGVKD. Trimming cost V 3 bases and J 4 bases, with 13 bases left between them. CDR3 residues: CAISDGRQNYEQYF. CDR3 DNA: TGTGCCATCAGTGATGGGAGACAGAATTACGAGCAGTACTTC.

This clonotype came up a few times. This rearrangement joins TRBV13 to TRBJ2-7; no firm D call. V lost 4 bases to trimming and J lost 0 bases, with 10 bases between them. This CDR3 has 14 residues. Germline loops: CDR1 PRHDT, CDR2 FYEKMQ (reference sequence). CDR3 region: CASSSRLSSYEQYF. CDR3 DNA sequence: TGTGCCAGCAGCTCACGACTTAGCTCCTACGAGCAGTACTTC. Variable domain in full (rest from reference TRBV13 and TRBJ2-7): AAGVIQSPRHLIKEKRETATLKCYPIPRHDTVYWYQQGPGQDPQFLISFYEKMQSDKGSIPDRFSAQQFSDYHSELNMSSLELGDSALYFCASSSRLSSYEQYFGPGTRLTVT.